These T cell receptor beta chains were read from a single sample in a study of control samples from healthy donors and cancer patients. Produced via immunoSEQ multiplex PCR; TCRdb's table is partial and in-frame only. This table holds about 180,000 clones, roughly 89% found once. Material for sequencing was blood. These receptors were taken from a woman aged 45-65 years in good health. Each CDR3 is given with its conserved first and last residue. The order of the fields is V gene, clone size, D gene, J gene, CDR3 DNA, CDR3 protein. The D gene is left open where the match is weak. Not all rows give a size; the values are once, few, many and, for expanded clones, a class.

TRBV6-5	NA	NA	TRBJ1-6	TGTGCCAGCAGGCAGGGAAACTCACCCCTCCACTTT	CASRQGNSPLHF
TRBV19	NA	NA	TRBJ1-2	TGTGCCAGTAGTTGGGCGCAGTCCTATGGCTACACCTTC	CASSWAQSYGYTF
TRBV4-3	once	TRBD2	TRBJ2-5	TGCGCCAGCAGCCAAGGGGAGGGAGAGACCCAGTACTTC	CASSQGEGETQYF
TRBV5-8	NA	TRBD1	TRBJ2-7	TGTGCCAGCAGCTTGAGGTCCGGGACAGGAGCCTACGAGCAGTACTTC	CASSLRSGTGAYEQYF
TRBV11-2	NA	NA	TRBJ2-2	TGTGCCAGCAGCTTACGGGACCAGGAGGCACCCAGGGAGCTGTTTTTT	CASSLRDQEAPRELFF
TRBV19	NA	NA	TRBJ2-3	TGTGCCAGTAGTATAGAGACAGGACCGCAGTATTTT	CASSIETGPQYF
TRBV19	NA	NA	TRBJ2-7	TGTGCCAGTAGTATTTACGGGTATTCCTACGAGCAGTACTTC	CASSIYGYSYEQYF
TRBV2	NA	NA	TRBJ2-1	TGTGCCAGCTCCGGAGGAGGGCACAATGAGCAGTTCTTC	CASSGGGHNEQFF
TRBV28	NA	NA	TRBJ2-2	TGTGCCAGCAGTTTTCCGGGGGAAACCGGGGAGCTGTTTTTT	CASSFPGETGELFF
TRBV19	NA	NA	TRBJ2-5	TGTGCCAGCGGCCTAGCCGGGCAAGAGACCCAGTACTTC	CASGLAGQETQYF
TRBV7-9	NA	NA	TRBJ1-1	TGTGCCAGCAGCTCGCAGGGCTTACCGAACACTGAAGCTTTCTTT	CASSSQGLPNTEAFF
TRBV10-1	NA	TRBD1	TRBJ1-4	TGCGCCAGCCCCGAGGGACAGGGAGGGGAAAAACTGTTTTTT	CASPEGQGGEKLFF
TRBV7-3	NA	TRBD1	TRBJ1-2	TGTGCCAGCAGCCCAGGGGGCACGAGCTATGGCTACACCTTC	CASSPGGTSYGYTF
TRBV5-6	NA	NA	TRBJ2-7	TGTGCCAGCAGCCCCGGGACTCCATCCTACGAGCAGTACTTC	CASSPGTPSYEQYF
TRBV3-1/TRBV3-2	NA	TRBD2	TRBJ2-1	TGTGCCAGCAGCCAACTCGCGGGAGGACGCAATGAGCAGTTCTTC	CASSQLAGGRNEQFF
TRBV19	NA	NA	TRBJ2-3	TGTGCCAGTAGTGGCGGGTTGTGGGTGACAGATACGCAGTATTTT	CASSGGLWVTDTQYF
TRBV6-2/TRBV6-3	NA	TRBD2	TRBJ2-7	TGTGCCAGCAGCCGGAGGGCCCTTGCGGGGGAGTCCGAGCAGTACTTC	CASSRRALAGESEQYF
TRBV6-2/TRBV6-3	NA	NA	TRBJ2-7	TGTGCCAGCAGTTCACAGGGATTTGCCTACGAGCAGTACTTC	CASSSQGFAYEQYF
TRBV5-6	NA	NA	TRBJ1-3	TGTGCCAGCAGCTTGGTTAGGGGAAACACCATATATTTT	CASSLVRGNTIYF
TRBV5-4	NA	NA	TRBJ1-1	TGTGCCAGCAGCCACGTTGGGGGGGCATCCACTGAAGCTTTCTTT	CASSHVGGASTEAFF
TRBV10-3	NA	NA	TRBJ1-3	TGTGCCATCAGTGAAGGGGGGAACTCTGGAAACACCATATATTTT	CAISEGGNSGNTIYF
TRBV14	NA	NA	TRBJ2-2	TGTGCCAGCAGTGCATTGAACACCGGGGAGCTGTTTTTT	CASSALNTGELFF
TRBV19	NA	NA	TRBJ1-3	TGTGCCAGTAGTCCTACGACGGCTGGAAACACCATATATTTT	CASSPTTAGNTIYF
TRBV19	NA	NA	TRBJ1-5	TGTGCCAGTAGTACCGGGCCGAAGCCCCAGCATTTT	CASSTGPKPQHF
TRBV5-1	once	TRBD1	TRBJ2-7	TGCGCCAGCAGCCTAGGGGGCGCCGATTACGAGCAGTACTTC	CASSLGGADYEQYF
TRBV15	NA	NA	TRBJ2-1	TGTGCCACCAGCAGAGGGCTACAGAACAATGAGCAGTTCTTC	CATSRGLQNNEQFF
TRBV6-5	NA	NA	TRBJ1-3	TGTGCCAGCGGGACGGTCGACTCTGGAAACACCATATATTTT	CASGTVDSGNTIYF
TRBV5-1	NA	TRBD2	TRBJ2-1	TGCGCCAGCAGCTACCTAGCGGATTACAATGAGCAGTTCTTC	CASSYLADYNEQFF
TRBV27	NA	NA	TRBJ1-6	TGTGCCAGCAGCGCAACAGGAAGCGATTCACCCCTCCACTTT	CASSATGSDSPLHF
TRBV7-6	NA	NA	TRBJ1-1	TGTGCCAGCAGCCAGGGACCCCCAGAGAACACTGAAGCTTTCTTT	CASSQGPPENTEAFF
TRBV11-2	NA	NA	TRBJ2-1	TGTGCCAGCAGCTTAATCAGGACATCCCATGAGCAGTTCTTC	CASSLIRTSHEQFF
TRBV2	NA	NA	TRBJ2-1	TGTGCCAGCAGATGGGGGGTCTACAATGAGCAGTTCTTC	CASRWGVYNEQFF
TRBV5-1	NA	TRBD1	TRBJ2-7	TGCGCCAGCAGCCCGACGGGACAGGGAAGCGAGCAGTACTTC	CASSPTGQGSEQYF
TRBV7-3	NA	TRBD2	TRBJ2-5	TGTGCCAGCAGCCCCCCGGGGGGGGGCCAAGAGACCCAGTACTTC	CASSPPGGGQETQYF
TRBV7-9	NA	TRBD2	TRBJ2-3	TGTGCCAGCAGGAGTAGCGCAGCGGGACTAGGGGATACGCAGTATTTT	CASRSSAAGLGDTQYF
TRBV6-5	NA	NA	TRBJ1-4	TGTGCCAGCAGTTACGACGCGTGGGCTAATGAAAAACTGTTTTTT	CASSYDAWANEKLFF
TRBV30	NA	TRBD1	TRBJ1-2	TGTGCCTGGAGATACGGACAGGGGGATGGCTACACCTTC	CAWRYGQGDGYTF
TRBV5-4	few	NA	TRBJ1-4	TGTGCCAGCAGCTTCAAACAGGGAGGGGGTGAAAAACTGTTTTTT	CASSFKQGGGEKLFF
TRBV7-2	NA	TRBD2	TRBJ2-1	TGTGCCAGCAGCTTGAGTCTGACTAGCGGATACAATGAGCAGTTCTTC	CASSLSLTSGYNEQFF
TRBV3-1/TRBV3-2	NA	NA	TRBJ1-2	TGTGCCAGCAGTACTCCGGGGACGACCTATGGCTACACCTTC	CASSTPGTTYGYTF
TRBV7-9	NA	NA	TRBJ2-3	TGTGCCAGCAGCCCCCTGGGGGGCGGGGGAGCAGATACGCAGTATTTT	CASSPLGGGGADTQYF
TRBV28	NA	NA	TRBJ2-7	TGTGCCAGCAGTTTAGGTGCAAGGGACGAGCAGTACTTC	CASSLGARDEQYF
TRBV7-9	few	NA	TRBJ1-4	TGTGCCAGCAGCCTATATTCCGGGACATCTGAAAAACTGTTTTTT	CASSLYSGTSEKLFF
TRBV6-2/TRBV6-3	NA	NA	TRBJ2-2	TGTGCCAGCAGCCACGGCGCATTCGGCGGGGAGCTGTTTTTT	CASSHGAFGGELFF
TRBV19	NA	NA	TRBJ1-4	TGTGCCAGTAGTAAATCCGGGACCCGCGGTGAAAAACTGTTTTTT	CASSKSGTRGEKLFF